The rows below give T cell receptor beta chains drawn from one sample of a study of T cell repertoires in cytomegalovirus infection. For these receptors, no antigen is known. From the reads, TCRdb called clonotypes with MiXCR, one entry per CDR3 protein. The sample shows about half a million distinct CDR3 sequences, roughly a third of them seen only once. The sequences come from cultured PBMCs, collected from culture after CMV antigen stimulation. The receptors shown here come from a human donor in good health (CMV status not recorded). Some clones in this sample may be carry-over from other donors' samples. Both conserved end residues are part of each CDR3. The order of the fields is V gene, CDR3 protein.

TRBV7-2	CASSGNWGEKLFF
TRBV7-2	CASSLGTGGPYSNQPQHF
TRBV7-2	CASSLGGGGSYNEQFF
TRBV7-9	CAATGGPTNTGELFF
TRBV7-8	CASSLGGQGAYYNEQFF
TRBV7-6	CASSHPGTDPDTQYF
TRBV27	CASSRMGGNYGYTF
TRBV6-2/TRBV6-3	CASSYSGINQPQHF
TRBV12-5	CASGLGLAGLYNEQFF
TRBV7-2	CASSPEGGWVEAFF
TRBV6-2/TRBV6-3	CASNYLSRPMNTEAFF
TRBV9	CASSSDRGRWGANVLTF
TRBV4-2	CASSQEGGQQHQPQHF
TRBV28	CASRLTRRDRGSYEQYF
TRBV10-3	CAISARQGDETQYF
TRBV11-2	CASGGSRETQYF
TRBV7-6	CASSNGLTGGNTGELFF
TRBV5-4	CASRSGFQETQYF
TRBV6-8	CASSYWDFLGDTQYF
TRBV7-2	CASSPRGQPLYGYTF
TRBV10-3	CAIRQASEQFF
TRBV6-2/TRBV6-3	CASSPIPLGNTGELFF
TRBV2	CASSEARGAEELFF
TRBV7-2	CASTLLAVTGELFF
TRBV7-2	CASSLDGGQAGYGYTF
TRBV7-2	CASSTGQGSNQPQHF
TRBV7-9	CASRHPLAPDNEQFF
TRBV10-3	CAASPGTSDHNEQFF
TRBV6-6	CASSPGTGIFYEQYF
TRBV14	CASSHHWEVGYNEQFF
TRBV7-3	CASSLKGSGELFF
TRBV20-1	CSARGGQGNYGYTF
TRBV7-2	CASSLEGRGRAEAFF
TRBV12-5	CASGLVGLAADNEQFF
TRBV6-6	CASSYPLDSYSNQPQHF
TRBV7-9	CASSLTTGPNYEQYF
TRBV28	CASSPGWGRNSNQPQHF
TRBV11-2	CASSLSWRDRNEQFF
TRBV7-6	CASSAGQGRYIQYF
TRBV11-2	CASREIGLAGGNEQFF
TRBV7-9	CASSPSGGANYGYTF
TRBV20-1	CSAEPTTSYNEQFF
TRBV15	CATSGHREASEAFF
TRBV5-8	CAIKRSPLHF